This TCR beta chain is from a study of shared clonotypes between healthy human individuals. Comment on this clone: Its antigen is as yet unknown.

J lost 2 bases, V lost 2 bases, and 7 bases had no gene match. From germline, CDR1 is MDHEN and CDR2 SYDVKM. The CDR3 has 16 amino acids. CD45RO-negative, CCR7-positively selected cells formed the naive CD8 fraction, excluding terminally differentiated effector memory CD45RA+ cells. For every subset, genomic DNA was evenly distributed across several immunoSEQ plates. Only in-frame clones appear in the TCRdb table, and some are missing; sequencing was by immunoSEQ multiplex PCR. The repertoire consists of approximately 720,000 clones, with 92% occurring once and the leading ten covering about 24%. Findings and limits, study-wide: Despite large depth, sorted-subset datasets appeared incompletely sequenced. Estimated richness was generally greater in naive than memory subsets. Sample collection involved blood only; tissue repertoires are likely different.

This sequence originates from a young man in good health. The sample consisted of naive CD8+ T cells sorted from blood. V gene TRBV28 combines with J gene TRBJ2-3; TRBD2 agrees at 7 bases. This CDR3 reads CASSLRPSGHTDTQYF. Here the CDR3 DNA reads TGTGCCAGCAGTTTAAGGCCTAGCGGACACACAGATACGCAGTATTTT.